Shown below are 32 T cell receptor beta chains from a single sample sequenced in a study of cytomegalovirus exposure and HLA in healthy donors. The PCR contained 60 Vbeta and 13 Jbeta primers. Produced via immunoSEQ multiplex PCR; TCRdb's table is partial and in-frame only. The sample contains around 99,000 clones, 76% of which appear only once. Material for sequencing was PBMCs. All receptors derive from a woman in her forties or fifties in good health and CMV-seropositive.

The V call is TRBV6-5, the J call TRBJ2-3; TRBD1 agrees at 12 bases. The V gene's germline CDR1 is MNHEY and CDR2 SVGAGI. The CDR3 sequence is 15 residues long. J was trimmed by 6 bases and V by 8 bases; bases with no gene match: 9. CDR3 residues: CASRAGTGGEDTQYF. The CDR3, as DNA: TGTGCCAGCCGGGCCGGGACAGGGGGCGAGGATACGCAGTATTTT.

V usage is TRBV18 and J usage is TRBJ1-1; D possibly corresponds to TRBD1 (6 bases). The CDR3 runs to 13 residues. V lost 10 bases to trimming and J lost 0 bases, with 12 bases between them. CDR1 is KGHSH, CDR2 LQKENI, per germline. The CDR3 protein is CATHQGLNTEAFF. CDR3 sequence (DNA): TGTGCCACTCACCAGGGGTTGAACACTGAAGCTTTCTTT.

The chain joins TRBV29-1 to TRBJ1-1; 8 bases map to TRBD1. The CDR3 covers 13 residues. In germline, CDR1 is SQVTM, CDR2 ANQGSEA. Unmatched junction bases numbered 5, after V lost 7 bases and J lost 1 base. CDR3: CSARTGPNTEAFF. The CDR3, as DNA: TGCAGCGCCCGGACAGGGCCGAACACTGAAGCTTTCTTT.

The chain recombines TRBV18 with TRBJ1-1; 9 bases line up with TRBD1. This CDR3 has 14 residues. V shed 3 bases and J 5 bases; nucleotides not matched to a gene: 4. Germline CDR1 reads KGHSH; CDR2 reads LQKENI. Written as DNA, the CDR3 is TGTGCCAGCTCACCGGGACAGGGAGGGACTGAAGCTTTCTTT. It translates to CASSPGQGGTEAFF.

The rearrangement uses TRBV7-9 and TRBJ1-4, with 7 bases lining up with TRBD1. CDR1 is SEHNR and CDR2 is FQNEAQ in the germline V gene (reference sequence). The CDR3 totals 14 residues. The junction had 3 bases not matched to a gene; V was cut back by 4 bases and J by 4 bases. The CDR3 here is CASSSQGINEKLFF. CDR3 nucleotide sequence: TGTGCCAGCAGCTCACAGGGGATTAATGAAAAACTGTTTTTT.

Here the CDR3 reads CASSQDRRAGGFSSTDTQYF. CDR3 DNA: TGCGCCAGCAGCCAAGACCGGCGAGCGGGAGGGTTCTCTAGCACAGATACGCAGTATTTT. The chain carries TRBV4-1 and TRBJ2-3; TRBD2 agrees at 10 bases. Trimming at V came to 0 bases and at J to 0 bases, leaving 12 bases not matched to a gene. Looked up from germline, CDR1 is MGHRA and CDR2 is YSYEKL. The CDR3 runs to 20 residues.

This chain connects TRBV2 to TRBJ1-1; D is perhaps TRBD1 (5 bases). This CDR3 is built from 15 residues. V was pared by 6 bases and J by 0 bases, with 14 bases between. Germline CDR1 and CDR2: SNHLY and FYNNEI. The CDR3 region has the DNA TGTGCCAGCAGCCCCTTGGAGGGGATGAACACTGAAGCTTTCTTT. Encoded protein: CASSPLEGMNTEAFF. The full variable domain, with the rest looked up from reference TRBV2 and TRBJ1-1, is EPEVTQTPSHQVTQMGQEVILRCVPISNHLYFYWYRQILGQKVEFLVSFYNNEISEKSEIFDDQFSVERPDGSNFTLKIRSTKLEDSAMYFCASSPLEGMNTEAFFGQGTRLTVV.

The chain uses TRBV7-9 and TRBJ2-3; D is ambiguous. The V and J ends lost 2 bases and 0 bases respectively, with 6 bases between them. Germline V gene sequence: CDR1 SEHNR, CDR2 FQNEAQ (reference sequence). This CDR3 is 14 amino acids long. CDR3 region: CASSLLPSTDTQYF. For the CDR3, the DNA is TGTGCCAGCAGCTTACTCCCTAGCACAGATACGCAGTATTTT.

The chain couples TRBV5-4 to TRBJ2-2; TRBD1 might be the D (6 bases). The V gene's germline CDR1 is SGHNT and CDR2 YYREEE (reference sequence). This CDR3 is built from 15 residues. The V gene lost 4 bases and the J gene lost 2 bases, with 12 bases spanning the gap. The CDR3 coding sequence is TGTGCCAGCAGCCACCGGACAGTAAACACCGGGGAGCTGTTTTTT. This translates into CASSHRTVNTGELFF. Combining the CDR3 with reference TRBV5-4 and TRBJ2-2 gives the whole variable domain ETGVTQSPTHLIKTRGQQVTLRCSSQSGHNTVSWYQQALGQGPQFIFQYYREEENGRGNFPPRFSGLQFPNYSSELNVNALELDDSALYLCASSHRTVNTGELFFGEGSRLTVL.

The chain carries TRBV30 and TRBJ2-7, with TRBD2 as a possible D gene (7 bases). The CDR3 totals 13 residues. Germline assignment: CDR1 GTSNPN and CDR2 SVGIG (reference sequence). The ends were cut back, 2 bases at V and 4 bases at J, with 12 bases in the middle. This chain's CDR3 is CAWSKGGGYEQYF. DNA of the CDR3: TGTGCCTGGAGTAAGGGGGGGGGATACGAGCAGTACTTC.

This clone was picked up a small number of times. The V gene is TRBV12-2, the J gene TRBJ2-7; TRBD2 is the table's D call, not checked against the DNA. TRBV12-2 is a documented pseudogene. The CDR3 spans 12 residues. The CDR3 loop reads CASRLDSYEQYF. The CDR3 DNA follows: TGTGCAAGTCGCCTCGACTCTTACGAGCAGTACTTC.

The chain links TRBV18 to TRBJ2-5, with 8 bases matching TRBD1. The CDR3 is 13 residues long. Germline CDR1 KGHSH, CDR2 LQKENI. Losses at the gene ends were 4 bases for V and 11 bases for J; bases not matched to a gene: 9. This chain's CDR3 is CASSLSGTGGQYF. The CDR3 region has the DNA TGTGCCAGCTCACTCTCCGGGACAGGCGGGCAGTACTTC.

The chain employs TRBV5-1 and TRBJ2-5; tentatively, D is TRBD2 (5 bases). V was cut by 3 bases and J by 11 bases, with 26 bases left in between. CDR1 is SGHRS and CDR2 is YFSETQ in the germline V gene. This CDR3 is built from 16 residues. The CDR3 sequence: CASSSQESRIDGEQYF. The CDR3 coding sequence is TGCGCCAGCAGCTCGCAGGAATCGAGGATTGATGGGGAGCAGTACTTC. The full variable domain, rest sourced from reference TRBV5-1 and TRBJ2-5, is KAGVTQTPRYLIKTRGQQVTLSCSPISGHRSVSWYQQTPGQGLQFLFEYFSETQRNKGNFPGRFSGRQFSNSRSEMNVSTLELGDSALYLCASSSQESRIDGEQYFGPGTRLLVL.

This clone was seen only a few times. V usage is TRBV27 and J usage is TRBJ2-2; 9 bases align to TRBD1. The CDR3 spans 16 residues. Per germline, CDR1 MNHEY and CDR2 SMNVEV (reference sequence). The V segment lost 1 base and the J segment 4 bases; nucleotides outside the gene matches: 4. The CDR3 loop is CASSLYGTGTTGELFF. The DNA of the CDR3 is TGTGCCAGCAGTTTATATGGGACAGGGACCACCGGGGAGCTGTTTTTT.

This clone occurred a few times. The junction departs from the called germline gene at one end, perhaps through a read error. This chain uses TRBV7-8 with TRBJ2-4; TRBD2 aligns across 9 bases. The CDR3 is 16 amino acids. CDR1 and CDR2 from the germline V gene are SGHVS and FQNEAQ. The CDR3 spells CASSRRLAVKGNSQYF. The DNA for the CDR3 is TGTGCCAGCAGCCGCAGACTAGCGGTCAAGGGAAACAGTCAGTACTTC. Looking up the rest from reference TRBV7-8 and TRBJ2-4 gives the full variable domain: GAGVSQSPRYKVAKRGQDVALRCDPISGHVSLFWYQQALGQGPEFLTYFQNEAQLDKSGLPSDRFFAERPEGSVSTLKIQRTQQEDSAVYLCASSRRLAVKGNSQYFGAGTRLSVL.

The chain carries TRBV5-4 and TRBJ1-2, with 8 nucleotides matching TRBD1. CDR1 and CDR2 (germline): SGHNT, YYREEE (reference sequence). The CDR3 is 15 amino acids. Losses at the gene ends were 3 bases for V and 8 bases for J; bases not matched to a gene: 12. In DNA form, the CDR3 reads TGTGCCAGCAGCTCCCTACGGACAGGGAGTTTCGGCTACACCTTC. It is translated as CASSSLRTGSFGYTF.

The chain is built from TRBV4-2 and TRBJ2-3; TRBD2 matches 8 bases. The CDR3 covers 19 residues. Unmatched junction bases numbered 17, after V lost 3 bases and J lost 3 bases. Germline V gene sequence: CDR1 LGHNA, CDR2 YNFKEQ. In DNA, the CDR3 is TGTGCCAGCAGCCATGAAGGTTCCCGGGGTAGCGGGATGACAGATACGCAGTATTTT. Its translation is CASSHEGSRGSGMTDTQYF.

This rearrangement joins TRBV29-1 to TRBJ2-5; TRBD1 matches 9 bases. V shed 0 bases, J shed 6 bases, and the junction held 8 bases outside the gene matches. This CDR3 has 15 amino acids. Germline V gives CDR1 SQVTM, CDR2 ANQGSEA. This CDR3 reads CSVEETGGVGKTQYF. CDR3 sequence (DNA): TGCAGCGTTGAAGAAACAGGGGGCGTAGGAAAGACCCAGTACTTC.

The rearrangement links TRBV11-3 to TRBJ2-2; D possibly corresponds to TRBD2 (5 bases). V was clipped by 4 bases and J by 4 bases, with 19 bases between them. The CDR3 spans 17 residues. CDR1 and CDR2 (germline): SGHNT, YENEEA. The CDR3 region has the DNA TGTGCCAGCAGCTCCGGACCCCTAATCGCGGGCACCGGGGAGCTGTTTTTT. It is translated as CASSSGPLIAGTGELFF.

This chain joins TRBV6-1 and TRBJ2-7; the D gene is possibly TRBD1 (6 bases). Between the trimmed V and J ends, which lost 5 bases and 4 bases, there was a span of 12 bases. The germline gives CDR1 MNHNS, CDR2 SASEGT. The CDR3 has 13 amino acids. Here the CDR3 reads CASSNQGTYEQYF. In DNA form, the CDR3 reads TGTGCCAGCAGTAACCAGGGGACGTACGAGCAGTACTTC.

This chain uses TRBV7-9 with TRBJ1-1, with D possibly matching TRBD1 (5 bases). The CDR3 is 13 amino acids. Germline assignment: CDR1 SEHNR and CDR2 FQNEAQ (reference sequence). V was cut by 5 bases and J by 1 base, with 8 bases left in between. The CDR3 is CASSHTGNTEAFF. The CDR3 DNA reads TGTGCCAGCAGCCACACAGGGAACACTGAAGCTTTCTTT.

This chain uses TRBV29-1 with TRBJ1-3, with 7 bases identical to TRBD1. CDR1 and CDR2 (germline): SQVTM, ANQGSEA. The CDR3 has 11 amino acids. Losses at the gene ends were 4 bases for V and 8 bases for J; bases not matched to a gene: 2. As DNA, the CDR3 is TGCAGCGTTGTAGGGACAGACACCATATATTTT. Protein sequence: CSVVGTDTIYF. The complete variable domain, with remaining parts taken from reference TRBV29-1 and TRBJ1-3, reads SAVISQKPSRDICQRGTSLTIQCQVDSQVTMMFWYRQQPGQSLTLIATANQGSEATYESGFVIDKFPISRPNLTFSTLTVSNMSPEDSSIYLCSVVGTDTIYFGEGSWLTVV.

This chain joins TRBV5-4 and TRBJ2-5; 9 positions agree with TRBD1. Germline lookup yields CDR1 SGHNT and CDR2 YYREEE (reference sequence). The CDR3 extends over 16 amino acids. With V trimmed by 0 bases and J by 7 bases, 10 bases remained unmatched. CDR3 sequence: CASSLAGTGPSGTQYF. CDR3 sequence (DNA): TGTGCCAGCAGCTTGGCGGGGACAGGGCCTAGTGGGACCCAGTACTTC.

In this sample, this clone turned up a few times. J is TRBJ2-2 and V is TRBV25-1; D uncertain. The CDR3 has 13 amino acids. V lost 8 bases, J lost 4 bases, and 11 bases lay in between. Germline V gives CDR1 MGHDK, CDR2 SYGVNS. This chain's CDR3 is CASYRPGTGELFF. In DNA form, the CDR3 reads TGTGCCAGCTATCGGCCGGGCACCGGGGAGCTGTTTTTT.

The chain couples TRBV6-4 to TRBJ2-2, with D possibly matching TRBD2 (6 bases). The V end was cut by 7 bases, the J end by 0 bases, with 9 bases between. The CDR3 consists of 14 residues. From germline, CDR1 is MRHNA and CDR2 SNTAGT. The CDR3 DNA is TGTGCCAGCAAAGGGGACTCGAACACCGGGGAGCTGTTTTTT. Protein sequence: CASKGDSNTGELFF.

The J gene is TRBJ2-5, the V gene TRBV11-3; D is perhaps TRBD2 (7 bases). Germline-derived CDR1 and CDR2 are SGHNT and YENEEA. The CDR3 is 16 amino acids. V was pared by 5 bases and J by 4 bases, with 20 bases between. As DNA, the CDR3 is TGTGCCAGCAGCCCCGGGATGGGGGGGCCAGGAGAGACCCAGTACTTC. Its protein is CASSPGMGGPGETQYF.

The chain joins TRBV20-1 to TRBJ2-7, with a weak D call TRBD1 (6 bases). Per germline, CDR1 DFQATT and CDR2 SNEGSKA (reference sequence). Trimming took 3 bases from V and 6 from J, leaving 9 bases between them. CDR3 length equals 11 residues. CDR3 residues: CSARQGFEQYF. The CDR3 bases are TGCAGTGCTAGGCAGGGGTTCGAGCAGTACTTC.

The chain combines TRBV7-2 with TRBJ2-1; D is unclear. Germline V gives CDR1 SGHTA, CDR2 FQGNSA. Trimming left V 5 bases short and J 4 bases short, with 12 bases between. The CDR3 is 14 residues long. In DNA, the CDR3 is TGTGCCAGCAGCCACCCCAGTTCATACAATGAGCAGTTCTTC. This encodes CASSHPSSYNEQFF.

The chain employs TRBV29-1 and TRBJ2-5; 10 bases map to TRBD1. V lost 7 bases and J lost 2; bases outside the gene matches: 10. This CDR3 region has 15 residues. Germline V gives CDR1 SQVTM, CDR2 ANQGSEA. Written as DNA, the CDR3 is TGCAGCGCCCGTGGCGGGACAGGGGTACAAGAGACCCAGTACTTC. This codes for CSARGGTGVQETQYF.

The genes are TRBV6-5 and TRBJ2-7, with 9 bases that match TRBD1. Germline V CDR1 and CDR2: MNHEY, SVGAGI. The V and J ends lost 5 bases and 4 bases, in that order; junction bases with no gene match: 0. The CDR3 has 12 residues. CDR3 coding DNA: TGTGCCAGCAGTGGACAGGGGTACGAGCAGTACTTC. It encodes CASSGQGYEQYF.

CDR3 sequence: CASSPPGTGRETQYF. CDR3 nucleotides: TGTGCCAGCAGCCCTCCCGGGACTGGGCGGGAGACCCAGTACTTC. J is TRBJ2-5 and V is TRBV6-5, with a weak D call TRBD2 (6 bases). V lost 6 bases and J 5 bases, leaving 19 bases between the germline ends. The CDR3 is made up of 15 amino acids. From germline, CDR1 is MNHEY and CDR2 SVGAGI.

CDR3 sequence reads: CASSSRGQQGTQYF. The CDR3 DNA is TGTGCCAGCAGCTCGAGGGGACAGCAGGGGACCCAGTACTTC. The rearrangement links TRBV7-2 to TRBJ2-5; 7 nucleotides match TRBD1. The junction had 9 bases not matched to a gene; V was cut back by 4 bases and J by 7 bases. Germline V gene lookup returns CDR1 SGHTA and CDR2 FQGNSA. CDR3 length: 14 amino acids.